The source of this T cell receptor beta chain is a study of blood T cells in healthy people across ages (dated by TCRdb to 2013 to 2016). About the investigation overall: In model experiments, roughly one uniquely barcoded TCR beta cDNA molecule per two T cells was captured by template switching. Using the same blood draw, the study looked at two additional independent replicas of 1 million unique cDNA reads for two donors, one aged 18 to 30 and the other aged 80 or older. To avoid experimental bias, donors of different ages were randomly spread across the sequencing lanes. The donors were divided into four age groups: young (average approximately 17 years), middle-aged (approximately 39), aged (about 56) and long-lived (roughly 82). To track age-related changes in TCR beta repertoire diversity, the study relied on deep sequencing normalized with unique cDNA molecular identifiers. Broader findings and caveats from the paper: A strong correlation was found between observed TCR beta diversity and the percentage of naive T cells measured by flow cytometry. Estimates of total diversity based on one million sequenced T cells were regarded as lower bounds and as underestimates. The CMV infection status of donors was not known, potentially confounding age-related changes in expanded clonotypes. Compared with the aged group, the long-lived group had more naive CD4+ T cells, fewer expanded clones and increased TCR diversity, suggesting age selection. Conclusive comparison of naive and antigen-experienced compartments was prevented by the profiling of bulk unsorted PBMCs. As age increased, observed TCR beta diversity per million T cells dropped in a roughly linear way, and a significant reduction was already evident by age about 36.

The donors were roughly 40 Caucasian individuals from Russia, aged roughly 6 to 90 years, who were systemically healthy. Each donor gave 8 to 10 milliliters of peripheral blood, drawn into EDTA-treated Vacutainer tubes. Ficoll-Paque density-gradient centrifugation was used to isolate PBMCs, with at least 7 million obtained per sample. Trizol reagent was used to extract total RNA from PBMCs, with at least 5.5 micrograms per sample. For every donor, an aliquot of PBMCs went through flow cytometry to measure the percentages of naive CD45RAhigh/CD27high T cells. Receptor libraries were prepared by 5' RACE. The sequencer was an Illumina HiSeq 2500. A second PCR of roughly 6 to 12 cycles was performed with a sample-barcoded 5' primer and a J-beta primer mix. Each TCR beta cDNA molecule received a unique molecular identifier from a template-switch 5' adaptor carrying 12 random nucleotides. Each sample yielded at least 3 million CDR3-containing paired-end reads. All of the RNA was converted into first-strand cDNA using the Mint cDNA synthesis kit, with a TRBC-specific oligonucleotide serving as the primer. All cDNA was treated with uracil-DNA glycosylase and then went through a first 18-cycle PCR with the universal primers M1SS and BC2_uni_R. The original pipeline was this. Each sample was normalized by randomly selecting 1 million high-quality reads, each carrying a distinct molecular identifier. Instead of being binned into consensus sequences, reads with shared molecular identifiers were discarded. MiTCR, set to a Q25 quality threshold and the strictest error-elimination algorithm, was used for CDR3 identification, clonotype clustering and error correction. A nonparametric unseen species model with Euler transformation was used to estimate lower-bound total TCR beta diversity. TCRdb handled the public reads itself, with Q25 trimming in fastp and clone calling in MiXCR, and kept productive beta chains. Rows with one shared CDR3 protein collapse into an entry with the most common genes and DNA. The V and J calls here are based on TCRdb, not the publication. The sample includes roughly 800,000 distinct CDR3 sequences, with 55% to 75% observed a single time. The ten largest clones represent around 22% of the sample.

The germline ends are 22 bases apart after V is trimmed by 7 bases and J by 9 bases. In the germline V gene (reference sequence), CDR1 corresponds to SEHNR and CDR2 to FQNEAQ. The cysteine opens and the phenylalanine closes a CDR3 of 15 amino acids. Only CDR3 DNA is held: 45 bases, read in frame from base 1. This clonotype came up many times. The antigen this receptor binds is unknown. No per-base quality is available; no much larger clone lies one base away. The TCR sequence derives from a man under 40 in good health. The sample consisted of blood. This sequence uses TRBV7-9 and TRBJ2-1; tentative D gene TRBD2, with 6 bases matching. In nucleotide form, the sequence is TGTGCCAGCACGTTTCGAGAGGGCGGGATTGGTGAGCAGTTCTTC. Its protein product is CASTFREGGIGEQFF. The entire variable domain, with the stretches around the CDR3 drawn from the reference TRBV7-9 and TRBJ2-1 proteins, is DTGVSQNPRHKITKRGQNVTFRCDPISEHNRLYWYRQTLGQGPEFLTYFQNEAQLEKSRLLSDRFSAERPKGSFSTLEIQRTEQGDSAMYLCASTFREGGIGEQFFGPGTRLTVL.